This TCR beta chain originates from a study of blood T cells in healthy people across ages. Study in general: The template switching approach captured approximately one barcoded beta molecule for every two T cells.

The use of a sample-barcoded 5' primer and a J-beta primer mix characterized a second PCR of roughly 7 to 11 cycles. One entry per CDR3 protein, called by TCRdb with MiXCR from the 5' RACE reads. Among approximately 1,000,000 distinct CDR3 sequences listed, 40% to 50% were seen once. The CDR3 is 15 residues long. The V gene lost 4 bases and the J gene lost 5 bases, with 17 bases spanning the gap. In germline, CDR1 is MNHEY, CDR2 SVGAGI. The sequenced material came from blood. This sequence joins TRBV6-5 and TRBJ2-5; the D gene could be TRBD1 or TRBD2 (5 bases each). The clonotype comes from a woman aged 60-75 years in good health. Here the CDR3 reads CASSSDRDPGETQYF. The CDR3 coding sequence is TGTGCCAGCAGTTCTGACCGGGACCCCGGGGAGACCCAGTACTTC.